This is a list of T cell receptor beta chains from one sample in a study of T cell changes during pregnancy in multiple sclerosis. Some clones are missing from TCRdb's copy, which holds only in-frame ones; the method was immunoSEQ multiplex PCR. The profile shows some 47,000 clones, 95% to 97% of them singletons. The sample in question was peripheral blood, obtained in the second trimester of pregnancy. These receptors were taken from a female donor with multiple sclerosis, enrolled in a pregnancy study. Both conserved end residues are trimmed from each CDR3.

TRBV6-5,TRBJ2-5,ASRQGVWETQY
TRBV20-1,TRBJ2-7,SARGVYEQY
TRBV5-4,TRBJ1-2,ASSLLARSNYGYT
TRBV2,TRBJ1-1,ASSGDREAF
TRBV11-1,TRBJ2-6,ASSSGLSSGANVLT
TRBV29-1,TRBJ2-7,SVAGRGRYEQY
TRBV5-8,TRBJ2-1,ASYFLSSYNEQF
TRBV28,TRBJ1-5,ASRTGGAGNQPQH
TRBV19,TRBJ1-3,ASSLDRAGGNTIY
TRBV19,TRBJ2-1,ASSIDSALAGAKNNEQF
TRBV19,TRBJ2-3,ASSTLGLAGGPDTQY
TRBV15,TRBJ2-1,ATSRELLAGSYNEQF
TRBV7-2,TRBJ2-3,ASSLVSGRTDTQY
TRBV2,TRBJ2-1,ASTGNEQF
TRBV10-3,TRBJ2-7,AISDGGSYEQY
TRBV19,TRBJ1-2,ASSIRDTSLRYT
TRBV19,TRBJ1-3,ASWDIASGNTIY
TRBV6-1,TRBJ2-7,ASSEVTSGSYEQY
TRBV2,TRBJ2-5,ASSSGLAAYGQKY
TRBV29-1,TRBJ1-2,SVESPTPGTGLYGYT
TRBV5-6,TRBJ1-4,ASSSGEGNNEKLF
TRBV4-3,TRBJ1-2,ASSQEGGIGNYGYT
TRBV27,TRBJ2-1,ASSRRRDRDGEVRF
TRBV7-9,TRBJ2-7,ASSRPGGGRGEQY
TRBV6-1,TRBJ2-1,ASRLRQGGNEQF
TRBV7-9,TRBJ2-7,ASSPPGGVWEQY
TRBV27,TRBJ2-3,ASSAGTSSTDTQY
TRBV29-1,TRBJ1-5,SVAPGTDNQPQH
TRBV11-2,TRBJ2-1,ASSQLSRGWRPEQF
TRBV19,TRBJ2-3,ASTLSGVSTDTQY
TRBV6-1,TRBJ2-1,ASTGRGEYNEQF
TRBV27,TRBJ1-2,ASSLASTGTYGYT
TRBV7-9,TRBJ2-3,ASNKAVISTDTQY
TRBV10-1,TRBJ2-1,ASSEGLAVYNEQF
TRBV19,TRBJ2-5,ASSIAGLSETQY
TRBV4-2,TRBJ2-2,ASSQEAGLAGSTGELF
TRBV5-1,TRBJ2-1,ASSFGLAGYNEQF
TRBV11-2,TRBJ2-5,ASSLGSTGVGGETQY
TRBV7-7,TRBJ2-1,ASSVGGTLGEQF
TRBV29-1,TRBJ2-1,SVGWTSGWDYNEQF
TRBV9,TRBJ2-3,ASSVAGTSGGAKDTQY
TRBV13,TRBJ2-3,ASSGDRSSTDTQY
TRBV5-8,TRBJ1-4,ASATGQYEKLF
TRBV27,TRBJ2-4,ASSTGGSPLAKNIQY
TRBV6-5,TRBJ2-2,ASNPSRGAGELF
TRBV18,TRBJ2-7,ASSPRDSYYEQY
TRBV15,TRBJ1-5,ATSRGTGYNQPQH
TRBV28,TRBJ2-3,ASSLTGLAGGTDTQY
TRBV4-2,TRBJ2-1,ASSKRADTGFDEQF
TRBV6-1,TRBJ1-1,ASARVFDTEAF
TRBV30,TRBJ2-3,AWTPGGTDTQY
TRBV18,TRBJ2-5,ASSPLGQGETQY
TRBV29-1,TRBJ1-1,SVLHGGNTEAF